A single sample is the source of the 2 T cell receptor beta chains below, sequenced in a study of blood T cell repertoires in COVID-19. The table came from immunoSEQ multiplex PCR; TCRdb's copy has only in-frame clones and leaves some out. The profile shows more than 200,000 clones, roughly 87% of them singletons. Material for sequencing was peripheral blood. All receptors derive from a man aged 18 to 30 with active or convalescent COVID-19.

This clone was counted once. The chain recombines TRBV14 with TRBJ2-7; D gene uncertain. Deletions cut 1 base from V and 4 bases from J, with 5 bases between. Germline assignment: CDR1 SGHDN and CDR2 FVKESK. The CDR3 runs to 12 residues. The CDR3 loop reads CASSQVMYEQYF. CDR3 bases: TGTGCCAGCAGCCAAGTTATGTACGAGCAGTACTTC.

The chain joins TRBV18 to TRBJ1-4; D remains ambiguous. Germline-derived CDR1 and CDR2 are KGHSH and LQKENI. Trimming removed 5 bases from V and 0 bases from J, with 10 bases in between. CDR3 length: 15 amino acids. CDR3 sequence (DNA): TGTGCCAGCTCAGACCCAACAGCAACTAATGAAAAACTGTTTTTT. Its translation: CASSDPTATNEKLFF. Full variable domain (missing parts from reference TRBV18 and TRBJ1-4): NAGVMQNPRHLVRRRGQEARLRCSPMKGHSHVYWYRQLPEEGLKFMVYLQKENIIDESGMPKERFSAEFPKEGPSILRIQQVVRGDSAAYFCASSDPTATNEKLFFGSGTQLSVL.